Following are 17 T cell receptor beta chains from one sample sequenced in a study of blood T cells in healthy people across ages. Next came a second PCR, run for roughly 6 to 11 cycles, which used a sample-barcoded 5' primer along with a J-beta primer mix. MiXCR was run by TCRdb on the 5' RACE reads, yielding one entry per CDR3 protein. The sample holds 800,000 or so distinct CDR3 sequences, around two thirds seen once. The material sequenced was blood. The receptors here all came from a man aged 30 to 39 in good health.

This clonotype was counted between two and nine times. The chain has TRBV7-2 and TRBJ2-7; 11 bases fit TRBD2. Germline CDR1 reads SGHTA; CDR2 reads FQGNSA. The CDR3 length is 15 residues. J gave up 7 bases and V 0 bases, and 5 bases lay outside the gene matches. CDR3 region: CASSLAGSGGGEQYF. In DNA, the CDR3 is TGTGCCAGCAGCTTAGCCGGTAGCGGGGGGGGTGAGCAGTACTTC.

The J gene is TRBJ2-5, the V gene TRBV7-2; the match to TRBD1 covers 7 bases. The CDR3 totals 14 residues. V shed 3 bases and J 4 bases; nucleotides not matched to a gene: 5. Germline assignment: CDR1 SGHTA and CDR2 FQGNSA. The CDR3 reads CASSLRGHGETQYF. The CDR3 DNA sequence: TGTGCCAGCAGCTTGAGGGGGCATGGAGAGACCCAGTACTTC.

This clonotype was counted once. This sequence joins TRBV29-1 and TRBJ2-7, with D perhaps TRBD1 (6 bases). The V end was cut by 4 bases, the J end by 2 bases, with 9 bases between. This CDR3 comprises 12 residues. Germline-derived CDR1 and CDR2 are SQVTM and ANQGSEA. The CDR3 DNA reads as TGCAGCGTTGGACAGGTCACCTACGAGCAGTACTTC. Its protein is CSVGQVTYEQYF.

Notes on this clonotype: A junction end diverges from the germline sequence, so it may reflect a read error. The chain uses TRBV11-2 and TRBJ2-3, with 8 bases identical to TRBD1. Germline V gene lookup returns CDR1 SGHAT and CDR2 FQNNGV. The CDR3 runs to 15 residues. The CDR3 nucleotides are TGTGCCAGCAGCTTAGTCAGGGGGCTTGCAGATACGCGGTATTTT. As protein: CASSLVRGLADTRYF. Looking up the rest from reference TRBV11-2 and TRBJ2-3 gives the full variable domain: EAGVAQSPRYKIIEKRQSVAFWCNPISGHATLYWYQQILGQGPKLLIQFQNNGVVDDSQLPKDRFSAERLKGVDSTLKIQPAKLEDSAVYLCASSLVRGLADTRYFGPGTRLTVL.

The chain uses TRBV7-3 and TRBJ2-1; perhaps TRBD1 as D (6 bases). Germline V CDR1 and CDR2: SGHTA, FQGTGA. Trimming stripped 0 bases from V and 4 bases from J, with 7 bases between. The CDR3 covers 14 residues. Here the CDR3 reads CASSLTTGYNEQFF. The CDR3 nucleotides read TGTGCCAGCAGCTTAACGACAGGTTACAATGAGCAGTTCTTC.

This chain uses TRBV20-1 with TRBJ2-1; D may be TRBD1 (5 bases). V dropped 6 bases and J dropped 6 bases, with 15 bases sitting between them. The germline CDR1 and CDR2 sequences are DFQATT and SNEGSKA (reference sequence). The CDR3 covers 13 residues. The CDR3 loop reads CSAHKQEINEQFF. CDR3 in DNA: TGCAGTGCCCACAAACAGGAGATCAATGAGCAGTTCTTC.

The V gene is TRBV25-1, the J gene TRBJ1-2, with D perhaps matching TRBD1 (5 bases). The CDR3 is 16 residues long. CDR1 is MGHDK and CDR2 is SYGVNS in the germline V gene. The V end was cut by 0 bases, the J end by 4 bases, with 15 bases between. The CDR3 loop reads CASSEYGTVEAYGYTF. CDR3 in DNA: TGTGCCAGCAGTGAATACGGGACTGTGGAAGCCTATGGCTACACCTTC.

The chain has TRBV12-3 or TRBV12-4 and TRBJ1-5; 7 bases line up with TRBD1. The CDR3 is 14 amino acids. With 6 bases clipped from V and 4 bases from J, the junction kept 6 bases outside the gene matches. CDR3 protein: CASSAQGFNQPQHF. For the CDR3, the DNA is TGTGCCAGCAGCGCACAGGGGTTTAATCAGCCCCAGCATTTT.

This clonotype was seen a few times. The CDR3 coding sequence is TGTGCCAGCAGTGAAGTTGCAGCCAATTCACCCCTCCACTTT. As protein: CASSEVAANSPLHF. The chain has TRBV2 and TRBJ1-6, with D unresolved. CDR3 length: 14 residues. The V end lost 1 base, the J end lost 7 bases, and 8 bases lay between the germline ends. Germline loops: CDR1 SNHLY, CDR2 FYNNEI. The full variable domain, completed using reference TRBV2 and TRBJ1-6, is EPEVTQTPSHQVTQMGQEVILRCVPISNHLYFYWYRQILGQKVEFLVSFYNNEISEKSEIFDDQFSVERPDGSNFTLKIRSTKLEDSAMYFCASSEVAANSPLHFGNGTRLTVT.

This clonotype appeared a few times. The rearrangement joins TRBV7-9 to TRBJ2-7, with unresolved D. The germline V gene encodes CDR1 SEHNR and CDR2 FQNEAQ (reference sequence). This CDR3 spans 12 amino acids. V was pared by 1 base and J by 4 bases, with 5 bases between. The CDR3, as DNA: TGTGCCAGCAGCTTAGGGTGGTACGAGCAGTACTTC. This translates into CASSLGWYEQYF.

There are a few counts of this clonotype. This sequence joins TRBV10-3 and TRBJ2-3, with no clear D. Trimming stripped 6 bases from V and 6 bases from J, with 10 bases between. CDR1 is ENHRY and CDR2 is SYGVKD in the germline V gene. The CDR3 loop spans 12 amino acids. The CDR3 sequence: CAISISPDTQYF. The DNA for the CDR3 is TGTGCCATCAGCATCTCCCCCGATACGCAGTATTTT.

CDR3 sequence reads: CASSQLGQGNGYTF. As DNA, the CDR3 is TGCGCCAGCAGCCAATTGGGACAGGGGAATGGCTACACCTTC. The chain has TRBV4-1 and TRBJ1-2; 10 nucleotides match TRBD1. J was trimmed by 6 bases and V by 2 bases; bases with no gene match: 3. This CDR3 comprises 14 residues. Germline V gene sequence: CDR1 MGHRA, CDR2 YSYEKL.

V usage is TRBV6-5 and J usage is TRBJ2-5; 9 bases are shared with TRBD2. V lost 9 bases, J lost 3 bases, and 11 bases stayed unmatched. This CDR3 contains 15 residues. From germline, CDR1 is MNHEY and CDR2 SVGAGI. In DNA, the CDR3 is TGTGCCAGTTGTACGGCGCGGGGGGGAGAAGAGACCCAGTACTTC. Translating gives CASCTARGGEETQYF.

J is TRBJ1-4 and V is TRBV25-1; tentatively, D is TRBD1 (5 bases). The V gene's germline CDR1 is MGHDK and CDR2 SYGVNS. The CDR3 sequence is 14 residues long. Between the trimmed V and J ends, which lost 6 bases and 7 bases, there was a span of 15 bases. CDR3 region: CASSLGTGFEKLFF. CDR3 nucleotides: TGTGCCAGCAGCCTCGGGACCGGTTTTGAAAAACTGTTTTTT.

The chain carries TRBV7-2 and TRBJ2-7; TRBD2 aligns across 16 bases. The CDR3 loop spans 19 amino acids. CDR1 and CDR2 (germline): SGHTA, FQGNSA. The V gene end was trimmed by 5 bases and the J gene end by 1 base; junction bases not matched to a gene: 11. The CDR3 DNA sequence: TGTGCCAGCAGCACAATAACCGGGACTAGCGGGGGGGTTTCCTACGAGCAGTACTTC. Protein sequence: CASSTITGTSGGVSYEQYF.

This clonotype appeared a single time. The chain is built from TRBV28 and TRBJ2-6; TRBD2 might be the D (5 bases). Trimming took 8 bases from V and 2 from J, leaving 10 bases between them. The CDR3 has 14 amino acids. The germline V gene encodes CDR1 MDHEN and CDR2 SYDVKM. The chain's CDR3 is CASSGSAGANVLTF. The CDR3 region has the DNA TGTGCCAGCTCGGGTAGCGCTGGGGCCAACGTCCTGACTTTC.

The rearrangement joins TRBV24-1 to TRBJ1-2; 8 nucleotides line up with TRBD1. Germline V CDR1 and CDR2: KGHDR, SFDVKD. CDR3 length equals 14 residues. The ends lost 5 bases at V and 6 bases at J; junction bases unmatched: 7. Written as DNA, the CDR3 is TGTGCCACCAGTGGCCATGACAGGGGACATGGCTACACCTTC. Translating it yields CATSGHDRGHGYTF.